This T cell receptor (beta chain) emerged from a study of T cell responses to AZD1222 COVID-19 vaccine. This clone turned up a few times. Germline V gene data show CDR1 as DFQATT and CDR2 as SNEGSKA (reference sequence). The CDR3 has 11 amino acids. V was trimmed by 7 bases and J by 5 bases, leaving 9 bases between them. Profiling relied on immunoSEQ multiplex PCR, and the TCRdb table lists in-frame clones only, not all of them. The profile covers 100,000 to 150,000 clones, with about 85% appearing a single time and approximately 6.6% taken by the ten largest. The chain recombines TRBV20-1 with TRBJ2-4, with TRBD2 as a possible D gene (7 bases). The source of this sequence is an adult in good health. This sample comprised peripheral blood, obtained on day 0 of AZD1222 vaccination. The CDR3 is CSGGGENIQYF. The CDR3 DNA sequence: TGCAGTGGGGGGGGCGAAAACATTCAGTACTTC.